The clone carrying this T cell receptor beta chain was seen more than once but under ten times. Its antigen is as yet unknown. The data were obtained in a study of identical twins. General observations from the study: Beta out-of-frame twin sharing showed a weaker excess.

Per the germline V gene, CDR1 is KGHSH and CDR2 is LQKENI. The CDR3 is made up of 16 amino acids. V was cut by 1 base and J by 4 bases, with 13 bases left in between. Each CDR3 protein is one row after TCRdb ran MiXCR on the 5' RACE reads. In the table there are roughly 1.6 million distinct CDR3 sequences, roughly a third of which are singletons. Sequencing was done on a sample of cord blood. The receptor's source is a newborn girl in good health. The gene calls are TRBV18 and TRBJ1-4, with D perhaps TRBD1 (5 bases). Written as DNA, the CDR3 is TGTGCCAGCTCACCACGGGGAACAGGTCGTAATGAAAAACTGTTTTTT. It codes for CASSPRGTGRNEKLFF.